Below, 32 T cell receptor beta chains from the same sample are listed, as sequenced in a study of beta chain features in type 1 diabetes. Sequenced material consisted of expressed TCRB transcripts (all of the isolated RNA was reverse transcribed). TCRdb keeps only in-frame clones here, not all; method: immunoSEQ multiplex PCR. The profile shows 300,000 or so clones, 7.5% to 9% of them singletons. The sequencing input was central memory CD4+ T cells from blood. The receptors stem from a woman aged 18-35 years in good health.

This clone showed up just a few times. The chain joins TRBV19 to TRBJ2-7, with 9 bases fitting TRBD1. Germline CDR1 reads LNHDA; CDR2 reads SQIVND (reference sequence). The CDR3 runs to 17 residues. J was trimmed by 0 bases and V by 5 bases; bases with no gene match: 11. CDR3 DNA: TGTGCCAGTAGTCTCAAATCTGGGACAGGGAGCTCCTACGAGCAGTACTTC. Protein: CASSLKSGTGSSYEQYF.

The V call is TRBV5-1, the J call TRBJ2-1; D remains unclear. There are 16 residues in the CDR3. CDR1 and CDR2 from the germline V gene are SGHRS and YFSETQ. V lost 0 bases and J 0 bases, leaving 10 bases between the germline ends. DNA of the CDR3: TGCGCCAGCAGCTTGGCCTGGGGTAGCTCCTACAATGAGCAGTTCTTC. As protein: CASSLAWGSSYNEQFF.

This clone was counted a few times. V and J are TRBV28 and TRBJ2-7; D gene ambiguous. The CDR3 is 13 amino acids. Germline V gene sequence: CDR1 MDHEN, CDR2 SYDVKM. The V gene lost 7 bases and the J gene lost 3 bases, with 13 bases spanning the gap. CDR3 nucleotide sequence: TGTGCCAGCAAATCCGTGGTCGGCTACGAGCAGTACTTC. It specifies CASKSVVGYEQYF.

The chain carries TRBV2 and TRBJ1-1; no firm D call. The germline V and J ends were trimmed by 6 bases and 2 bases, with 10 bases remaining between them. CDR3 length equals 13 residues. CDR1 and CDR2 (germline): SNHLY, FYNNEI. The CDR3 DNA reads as TGTGCCAGCAGGATGGACGTTAACACTGAAGCTTTCTTT. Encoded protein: CASRMDVNTEAFF.

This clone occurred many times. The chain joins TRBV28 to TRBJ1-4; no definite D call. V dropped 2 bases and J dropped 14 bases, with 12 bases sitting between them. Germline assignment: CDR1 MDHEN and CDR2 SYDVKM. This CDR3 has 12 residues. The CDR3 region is CASSLATSKLFF. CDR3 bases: TGTGCCAGCAGTTTAGCTACAAGCAAGCTGTTTTTT.

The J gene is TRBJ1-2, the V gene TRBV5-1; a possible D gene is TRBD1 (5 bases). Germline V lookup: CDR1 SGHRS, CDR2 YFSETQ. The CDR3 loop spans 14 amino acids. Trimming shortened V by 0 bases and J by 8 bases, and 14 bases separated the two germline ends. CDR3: CASSLETVRGGYTF. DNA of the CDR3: TGCGCCAGCAGCTTGGAGACAGTCCGTGGGGGCTACACCTTC.

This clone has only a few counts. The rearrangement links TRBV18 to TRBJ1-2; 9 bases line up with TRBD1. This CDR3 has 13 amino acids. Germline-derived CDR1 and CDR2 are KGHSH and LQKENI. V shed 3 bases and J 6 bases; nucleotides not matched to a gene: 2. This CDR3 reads CASSPGQGDGYTF. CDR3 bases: TGTGCCAGCTCACCGGGACAGGGTGATGGCTACACCTTC. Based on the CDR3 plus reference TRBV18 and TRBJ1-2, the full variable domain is NAGVMQNPRHLVRRRGQEARLRCSPMKGHSHVYWYRQLPEEGLKFMVYLQKENIIDESGMPKERFSAEFPKEGPSILRIQQVVRGDSAAYFCASSPGQGDGYTFGSGTRLTVV.

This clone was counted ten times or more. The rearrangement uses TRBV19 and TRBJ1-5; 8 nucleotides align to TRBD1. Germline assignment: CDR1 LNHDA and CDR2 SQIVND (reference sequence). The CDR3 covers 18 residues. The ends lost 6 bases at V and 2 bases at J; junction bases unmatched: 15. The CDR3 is CASSPTTGQGSRNQPQHF. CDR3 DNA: TGTGCCAGTAGCCCCACGACCGGACAGGGCAGCCGCAATCAGCCCCAGCATTTT. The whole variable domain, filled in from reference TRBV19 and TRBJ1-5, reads DGGITQSPKYLFRKEGQNVTLSCEQNLNHDAMYWYRQDPGQGLRLIYYSQIVNDFQKGDIAEGYSVSREKKESFPLTVTSAQKNPTAFYLCASSPTTGQGSRNQPQHFGDGTRLSIL.

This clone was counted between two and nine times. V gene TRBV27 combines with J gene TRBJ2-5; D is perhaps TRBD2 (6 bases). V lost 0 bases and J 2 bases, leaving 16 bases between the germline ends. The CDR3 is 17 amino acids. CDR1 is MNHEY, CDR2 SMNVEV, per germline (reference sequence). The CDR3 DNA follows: TGTGCCAGCAGTTTATCAGCGACTAGGAGAGATCAAGAGACCCAGTACTTC. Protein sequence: CASSLSATRRDQETQYF.

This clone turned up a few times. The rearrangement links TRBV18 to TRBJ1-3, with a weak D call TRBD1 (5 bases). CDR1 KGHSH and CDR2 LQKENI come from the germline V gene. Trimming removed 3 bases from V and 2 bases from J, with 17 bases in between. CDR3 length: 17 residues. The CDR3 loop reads CASSPQQNTGPGNTIYF. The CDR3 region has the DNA TGTGCCAGCTCACCGCAACAAAATACAGGTCCTGGAAACACCATATATTTT.

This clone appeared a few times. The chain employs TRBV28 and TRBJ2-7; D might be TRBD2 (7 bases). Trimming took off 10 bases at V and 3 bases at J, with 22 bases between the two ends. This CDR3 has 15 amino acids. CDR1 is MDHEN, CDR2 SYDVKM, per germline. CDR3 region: CATISGRGYLYEQYF. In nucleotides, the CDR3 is TGTGCCACGATAAGTGGGAGGGGGTACCTCTACGAGCAGTACTTC.

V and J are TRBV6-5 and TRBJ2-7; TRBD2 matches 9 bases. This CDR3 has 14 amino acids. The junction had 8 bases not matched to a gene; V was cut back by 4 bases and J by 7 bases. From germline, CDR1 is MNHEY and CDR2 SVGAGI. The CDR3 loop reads CASSWVAGVDEQYF. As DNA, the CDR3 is TGTGCCAGCAGTTGGGTAGCGGGAGTGGATGAGCAGTACTTC.

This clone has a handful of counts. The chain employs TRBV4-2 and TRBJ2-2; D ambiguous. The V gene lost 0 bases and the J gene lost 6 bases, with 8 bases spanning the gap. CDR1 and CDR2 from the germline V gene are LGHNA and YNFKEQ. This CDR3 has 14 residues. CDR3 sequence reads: CASSQDRVAGELFF. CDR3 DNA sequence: TGTGCCAGCAGCCAAGATAGAGTCGCCGGGGAGCTGTTTTTT.

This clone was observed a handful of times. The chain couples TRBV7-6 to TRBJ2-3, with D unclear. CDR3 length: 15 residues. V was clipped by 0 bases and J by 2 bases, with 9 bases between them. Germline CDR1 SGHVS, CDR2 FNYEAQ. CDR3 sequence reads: CASSLAFGLTDTQYF. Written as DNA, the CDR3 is TGTGCCAGCAGCTTAGCATTTGGCCTCACAGATACGCAGTATTTT.

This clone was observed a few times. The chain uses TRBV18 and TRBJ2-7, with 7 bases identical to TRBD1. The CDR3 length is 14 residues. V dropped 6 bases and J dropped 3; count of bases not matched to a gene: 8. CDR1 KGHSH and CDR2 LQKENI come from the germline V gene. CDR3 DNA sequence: TGTGCCAGCTCCCCGCACCGGGACAGCTACGAGCAGTACTTC. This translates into CASSPHRDSYEQYF.

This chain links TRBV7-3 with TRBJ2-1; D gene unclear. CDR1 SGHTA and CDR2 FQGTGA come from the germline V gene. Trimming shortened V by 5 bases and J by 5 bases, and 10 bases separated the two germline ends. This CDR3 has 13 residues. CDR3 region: CASSRDPDNEQFF. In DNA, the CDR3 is TGTGCCAGCAGCAGAGACCCGGACAATGAGCAGTTCTTC.

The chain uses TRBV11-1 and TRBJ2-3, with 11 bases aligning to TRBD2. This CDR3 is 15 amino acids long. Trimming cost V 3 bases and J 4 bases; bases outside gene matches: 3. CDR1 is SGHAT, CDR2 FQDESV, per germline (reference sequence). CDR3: CASSFLLAGADTQYF. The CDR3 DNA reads TGTGCCAGCAGCTTTTTACTAGCGGGAGCAGATACGCAGTATTTT.

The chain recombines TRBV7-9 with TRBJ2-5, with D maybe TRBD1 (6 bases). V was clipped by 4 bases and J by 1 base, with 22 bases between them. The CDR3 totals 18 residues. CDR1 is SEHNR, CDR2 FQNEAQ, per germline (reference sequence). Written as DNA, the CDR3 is TGTGCCAGCAGCTCTAAGTGGGGGCTTTACGGGACCCAAGAGACCCAGTACTTC. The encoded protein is CASSSKWGLYGTQETQYF.

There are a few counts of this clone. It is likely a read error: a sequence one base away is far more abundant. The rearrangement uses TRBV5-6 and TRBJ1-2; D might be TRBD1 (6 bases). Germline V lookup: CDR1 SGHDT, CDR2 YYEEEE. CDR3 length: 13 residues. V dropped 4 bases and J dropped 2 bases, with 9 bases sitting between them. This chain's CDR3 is CASSPDSNYGYTF. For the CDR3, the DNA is TGTGCCAGCAGCCCGGACAGCAACTATGGCTACACCTTC.

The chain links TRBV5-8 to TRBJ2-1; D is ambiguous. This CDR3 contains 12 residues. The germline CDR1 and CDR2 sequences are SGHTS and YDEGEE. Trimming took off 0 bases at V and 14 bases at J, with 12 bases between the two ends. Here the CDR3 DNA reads TGTGCCAGCAGCTTGGTCGCCAGAATAGAGTTCTTC. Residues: CASSLVARIEFF. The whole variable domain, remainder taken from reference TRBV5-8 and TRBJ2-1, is EAGVTQSPTHLIKTRGQQATLRCSPISGHTSVYWYQQALGLGLQFLLWYDEGEERNRGNFPPRFSGRQFPNYSSELNVNALELEDSALYLCASSLVARIEFFGPGTRLTVL.

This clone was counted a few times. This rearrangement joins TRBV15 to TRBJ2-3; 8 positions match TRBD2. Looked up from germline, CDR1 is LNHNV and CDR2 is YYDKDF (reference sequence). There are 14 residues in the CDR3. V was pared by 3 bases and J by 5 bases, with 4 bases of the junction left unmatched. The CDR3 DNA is TGTGCCACCAGCAGGAGGCTAGCGGGAGATACGCAGTATTTT. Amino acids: CATSRRLAGDTQYF. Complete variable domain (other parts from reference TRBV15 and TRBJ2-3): DAMVIQNPRYQVTQFGKPVTLSCSQTLNHNVMYWYQQKSSQAPKLLFHYYDKDFNNEADTPDNFQSRRPNTSFCFLDIRSPGLGDTAMYLCATSRRLAGDTQYFGPGTRLTVL.

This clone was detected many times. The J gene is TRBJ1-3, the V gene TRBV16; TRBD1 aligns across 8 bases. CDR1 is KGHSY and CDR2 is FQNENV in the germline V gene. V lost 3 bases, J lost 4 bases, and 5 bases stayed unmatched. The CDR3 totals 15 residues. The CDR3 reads CASSQDRAGGNTIYF. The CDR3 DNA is TGTGCCAGCAGCCAGGACAGGGCCGGAGGAAACACCATATATTTT.

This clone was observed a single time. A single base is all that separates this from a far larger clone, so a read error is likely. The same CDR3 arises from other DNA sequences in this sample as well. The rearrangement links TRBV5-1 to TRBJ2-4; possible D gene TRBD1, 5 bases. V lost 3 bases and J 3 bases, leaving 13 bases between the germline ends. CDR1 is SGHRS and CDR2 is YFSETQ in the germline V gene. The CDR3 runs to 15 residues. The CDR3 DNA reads TGCGCCAGCAGCTCCACCTCCGACAGCAAAAACATTCAGTACTTC. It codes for CASSSTSDSKNIQYF.

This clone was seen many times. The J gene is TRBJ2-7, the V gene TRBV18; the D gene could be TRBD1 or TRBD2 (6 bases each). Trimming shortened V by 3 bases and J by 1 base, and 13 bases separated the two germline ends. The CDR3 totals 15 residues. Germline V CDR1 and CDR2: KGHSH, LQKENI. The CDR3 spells CASSPIGGASYEQYF. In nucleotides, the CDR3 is TGTGCCAGCTCACCGATCGGGGGCGCGTCCTACGAGCAGTACTTC.

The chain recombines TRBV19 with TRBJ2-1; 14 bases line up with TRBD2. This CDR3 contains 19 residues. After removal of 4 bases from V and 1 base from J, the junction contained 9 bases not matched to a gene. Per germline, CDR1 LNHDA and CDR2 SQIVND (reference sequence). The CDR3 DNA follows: TGTGCCAGTAGTACCACCGCCGGGACTAGCGGGAGTTCCTACAATGAGCAGTTCTTC. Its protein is CASSTTAGTSGSSYNEQFF.

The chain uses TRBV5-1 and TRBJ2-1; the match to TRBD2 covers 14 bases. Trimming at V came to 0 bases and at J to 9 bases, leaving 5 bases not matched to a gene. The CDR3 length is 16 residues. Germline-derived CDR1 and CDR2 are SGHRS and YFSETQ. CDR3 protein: CASSLEPGLAGAEQFF. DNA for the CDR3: TGCGCCAGCAGCTTGGAACCGGGACTAGCGGGAGCTGAGCAGTTCTTC.

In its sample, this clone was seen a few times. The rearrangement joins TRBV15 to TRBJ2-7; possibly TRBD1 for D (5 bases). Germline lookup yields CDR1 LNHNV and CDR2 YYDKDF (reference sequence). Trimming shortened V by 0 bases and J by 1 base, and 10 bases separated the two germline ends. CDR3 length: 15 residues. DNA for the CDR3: TGTGCCACCAGCAGAGATTATGACAGATCCTACGAGCAGTACTTC. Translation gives CATSRDYDRSYEQYF.

The CDR3 reads CATSRERTGWTSGLYNEQFF. The DNA of the CDR3 is TGTGCCACCAGCAGAGAAAGGACAGGGTGGACTAGCGGATTATACAATGAGCAGTTCTTC. The chain carries TRBV15 and TRBJ2-1, with TRBD2 matching 10 bases. V shed 0 bases and J 4 bases; nucleotides not matched to a gene: 15. This CDR3 spans 20 amino acids. Germline-derived CDR1 and CDR2 are LNHNV and YYDKDF (reference sequence).

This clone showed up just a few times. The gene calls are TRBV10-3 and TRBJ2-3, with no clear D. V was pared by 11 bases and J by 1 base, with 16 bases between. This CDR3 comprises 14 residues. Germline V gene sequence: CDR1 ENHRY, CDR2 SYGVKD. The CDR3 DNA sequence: TGTGCCGCCAGCAGCCGGAGAGGCACAGATACGCAGTATTTT. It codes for CAASSRRGTDTQYF.

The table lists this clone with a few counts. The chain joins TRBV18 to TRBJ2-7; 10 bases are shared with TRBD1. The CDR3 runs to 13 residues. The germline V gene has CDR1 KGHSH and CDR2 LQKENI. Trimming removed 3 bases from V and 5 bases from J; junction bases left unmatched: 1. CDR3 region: CASSPGTGDEQYF. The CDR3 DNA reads TGTGCCAGCTCACCCGGGACAGGGGACGAGCAGTACTTC. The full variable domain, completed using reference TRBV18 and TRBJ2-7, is NAGVMQNPRHLVRRRGQEARLRCSPMKGHSHVYWYRQLPEEGLKFMVYLQKENIIDESGMPKERFSAEFPKEGPSILRIQQVVRGDSAAYFCASSPGTGDEQYFGPGTRLTVT.

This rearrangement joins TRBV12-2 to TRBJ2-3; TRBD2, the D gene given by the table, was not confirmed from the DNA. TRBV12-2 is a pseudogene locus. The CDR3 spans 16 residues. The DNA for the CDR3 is TGTGCAAGTCGCCCAACTAGCGGGAGGGAGTCAGATACGCAGTATTTT. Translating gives CASRPTSGRESDTQYF.

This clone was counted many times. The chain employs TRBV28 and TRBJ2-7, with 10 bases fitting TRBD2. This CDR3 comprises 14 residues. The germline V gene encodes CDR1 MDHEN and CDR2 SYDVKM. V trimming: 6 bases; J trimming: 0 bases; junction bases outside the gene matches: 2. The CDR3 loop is CASRPSGSSYEQYF. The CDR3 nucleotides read TGTGCCAGCAGACCTAGCGGGAGCTCCTACGAGCAGTACTTC.